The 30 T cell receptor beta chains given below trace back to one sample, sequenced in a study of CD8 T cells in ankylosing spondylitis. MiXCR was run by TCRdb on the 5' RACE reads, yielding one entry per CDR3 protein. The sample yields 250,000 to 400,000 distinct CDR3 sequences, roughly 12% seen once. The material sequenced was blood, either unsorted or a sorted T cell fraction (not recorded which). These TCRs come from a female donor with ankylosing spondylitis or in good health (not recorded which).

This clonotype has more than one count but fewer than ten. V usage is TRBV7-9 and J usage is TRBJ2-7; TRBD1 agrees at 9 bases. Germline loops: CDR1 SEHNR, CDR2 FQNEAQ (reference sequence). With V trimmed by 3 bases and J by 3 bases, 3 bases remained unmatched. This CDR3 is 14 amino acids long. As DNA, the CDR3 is TGTGCCAGCAGCTTCCGGGACAGGGTCTACGAGCAGTACTTC. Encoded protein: CASSFRDRVYEQYF.

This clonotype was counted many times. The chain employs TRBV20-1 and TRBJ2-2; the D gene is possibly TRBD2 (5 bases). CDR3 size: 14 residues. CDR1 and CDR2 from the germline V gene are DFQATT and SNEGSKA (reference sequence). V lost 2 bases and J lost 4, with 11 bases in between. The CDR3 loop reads CSARRRASTGELFF. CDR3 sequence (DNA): TGCAGTGCTAGACGGCGGGCGTCCACCGGGGAGCTGTTTTTT.

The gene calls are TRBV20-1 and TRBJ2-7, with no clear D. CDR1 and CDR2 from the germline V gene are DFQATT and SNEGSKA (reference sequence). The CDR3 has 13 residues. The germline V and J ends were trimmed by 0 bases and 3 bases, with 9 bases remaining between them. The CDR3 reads CSARDLPNYEQYF. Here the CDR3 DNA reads TGCAGTGCTAGAGATCTGCCCAACTACGAGCAGTACTTC.

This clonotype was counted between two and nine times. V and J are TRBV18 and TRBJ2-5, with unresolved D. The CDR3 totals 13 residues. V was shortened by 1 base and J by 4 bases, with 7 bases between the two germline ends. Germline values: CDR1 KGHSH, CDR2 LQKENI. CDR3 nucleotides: TGTGCCAGCTCACCACGCCGGGCAGAGACCCAGTACTTC. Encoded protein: CASSPRRAETQYF.

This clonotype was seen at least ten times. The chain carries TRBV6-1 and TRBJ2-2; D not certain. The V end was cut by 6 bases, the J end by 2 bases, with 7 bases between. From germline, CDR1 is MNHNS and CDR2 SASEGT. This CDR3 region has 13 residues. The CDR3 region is CASRGGNTGELFF. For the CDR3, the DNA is TGTGCCAGCAGAGGCGGAAACACCGGGGAGCTGTTTTTT.

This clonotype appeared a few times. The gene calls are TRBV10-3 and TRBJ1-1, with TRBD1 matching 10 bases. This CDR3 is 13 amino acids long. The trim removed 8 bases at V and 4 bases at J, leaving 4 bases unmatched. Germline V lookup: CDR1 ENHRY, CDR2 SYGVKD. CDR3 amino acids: CAISGQGSTEAFF. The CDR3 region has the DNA TGTGCCATCTCGGGACAGGGGAGCACTGAAGCTTTCTTT.

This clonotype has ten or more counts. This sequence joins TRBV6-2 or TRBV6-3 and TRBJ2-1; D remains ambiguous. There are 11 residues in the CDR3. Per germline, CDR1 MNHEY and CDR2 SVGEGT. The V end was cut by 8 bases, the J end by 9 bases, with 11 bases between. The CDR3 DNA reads TGTGCCAGCCAACGTGTGGGTGAGCAGTTCTTC. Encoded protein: CASQRVGEQFF.

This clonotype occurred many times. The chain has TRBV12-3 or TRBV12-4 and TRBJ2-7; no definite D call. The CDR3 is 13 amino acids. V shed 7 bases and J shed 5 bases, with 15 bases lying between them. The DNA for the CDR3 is TGTGCCAGCACCCCGGCGAACGTGGACGAGCAGTACTTC. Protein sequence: CASTPANVDEQYF.

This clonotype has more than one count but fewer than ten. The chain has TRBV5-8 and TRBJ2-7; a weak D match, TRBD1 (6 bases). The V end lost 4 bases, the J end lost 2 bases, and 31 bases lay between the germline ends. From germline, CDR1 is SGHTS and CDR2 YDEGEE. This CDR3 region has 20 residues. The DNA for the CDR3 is TGTGCCAGCAGCATAGCGCCGGGCTATTCCCGACAGGTTTCTACCTACGAGCAGTACTTC. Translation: CASSIAPGYSRQVSTYEQYF.

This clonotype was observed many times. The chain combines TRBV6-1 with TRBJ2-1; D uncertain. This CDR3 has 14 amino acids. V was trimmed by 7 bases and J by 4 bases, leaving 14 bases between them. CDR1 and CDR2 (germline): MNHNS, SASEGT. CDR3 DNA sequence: TGTGCCAGCACCCCGCCAGGAATATACAATGAGCAGTTCTTC. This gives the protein CASTPPGIYNEQFF.

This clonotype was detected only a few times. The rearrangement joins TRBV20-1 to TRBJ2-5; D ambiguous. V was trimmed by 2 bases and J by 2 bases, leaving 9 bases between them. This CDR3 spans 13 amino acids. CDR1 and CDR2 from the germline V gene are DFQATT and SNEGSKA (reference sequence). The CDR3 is CSARIGKQETQYF. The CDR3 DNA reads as TGCAGTGCTAGAATTGGTAAACAAGAGACCCAGTACTTC.

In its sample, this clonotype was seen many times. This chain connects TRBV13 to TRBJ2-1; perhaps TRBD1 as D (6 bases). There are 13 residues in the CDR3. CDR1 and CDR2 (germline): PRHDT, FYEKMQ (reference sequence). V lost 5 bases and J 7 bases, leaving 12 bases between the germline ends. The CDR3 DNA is TGTGCCAGCAGCCCTCGGGACAAGAATGAGCAGTTCTTC. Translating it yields CASSPRDKNEQFF.

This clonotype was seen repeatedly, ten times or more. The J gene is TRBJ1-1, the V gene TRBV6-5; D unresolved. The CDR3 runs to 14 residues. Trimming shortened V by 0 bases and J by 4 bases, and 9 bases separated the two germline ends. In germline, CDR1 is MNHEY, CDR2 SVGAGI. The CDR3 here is CASSYSPTGTEAFF. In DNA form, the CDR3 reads TGTGCCAGCAGTTACTCTCCCACGGGCACTGAAGCTTTCTTT.

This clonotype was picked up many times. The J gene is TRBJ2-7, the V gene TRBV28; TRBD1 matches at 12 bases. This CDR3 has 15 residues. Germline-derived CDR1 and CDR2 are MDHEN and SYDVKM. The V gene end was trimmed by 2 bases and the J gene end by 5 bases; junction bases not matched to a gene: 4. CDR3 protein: CASSLKGQGAHEQYF. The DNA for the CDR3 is TGTGCCAGCAGTTTAAAGGGACAGGGGGCCCACGAGCAGTACTTC.

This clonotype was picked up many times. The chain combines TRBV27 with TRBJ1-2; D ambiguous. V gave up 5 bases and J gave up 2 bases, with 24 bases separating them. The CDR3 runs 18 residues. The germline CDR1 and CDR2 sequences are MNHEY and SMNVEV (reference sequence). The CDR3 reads CASSRMTADGNYNYGYTF. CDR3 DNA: TGTGCCAGCAGTCGAATGACGGCCGACGGAAATTACAACTATGGCTACACCTTC.

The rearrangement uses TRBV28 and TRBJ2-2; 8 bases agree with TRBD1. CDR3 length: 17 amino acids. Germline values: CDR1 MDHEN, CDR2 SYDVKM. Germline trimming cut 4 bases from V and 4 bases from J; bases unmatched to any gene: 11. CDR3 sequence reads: CASSSTGQGISTGELFF. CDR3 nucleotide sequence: TGTGCCAGCAGTTCGACCGGACAGGGAATTAGCACCGGGGAGCTGTTTTTT.

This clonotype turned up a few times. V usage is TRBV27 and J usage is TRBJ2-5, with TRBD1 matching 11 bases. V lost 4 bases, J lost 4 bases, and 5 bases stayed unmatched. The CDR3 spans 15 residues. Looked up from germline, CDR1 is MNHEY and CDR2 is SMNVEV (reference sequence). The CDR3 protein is CASSSDRGRPETQYF. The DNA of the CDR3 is TGTGCCAGCAGTTCGGACAGGGGGCGCCCAGAGACCCAGTACTTC.

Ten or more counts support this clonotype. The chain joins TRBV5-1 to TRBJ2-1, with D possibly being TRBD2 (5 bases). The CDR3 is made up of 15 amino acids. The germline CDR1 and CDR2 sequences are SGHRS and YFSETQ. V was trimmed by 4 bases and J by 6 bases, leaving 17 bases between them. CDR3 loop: CASSAGLPGSNEQFF. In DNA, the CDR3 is TGCGCCAGCAGCGCCGGACTCCCGGGGAGCAATGAGCAGTTCTTC.

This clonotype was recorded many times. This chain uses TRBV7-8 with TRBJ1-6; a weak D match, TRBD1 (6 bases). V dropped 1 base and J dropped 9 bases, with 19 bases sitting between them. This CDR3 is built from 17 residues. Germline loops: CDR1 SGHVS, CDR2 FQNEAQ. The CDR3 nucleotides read TGTGCCAGCAGCTTAGGAGGCGGGACATCAGGAGGTTCACCCCTCCACTTT. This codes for CASSLGGGTSGGSPLHF.

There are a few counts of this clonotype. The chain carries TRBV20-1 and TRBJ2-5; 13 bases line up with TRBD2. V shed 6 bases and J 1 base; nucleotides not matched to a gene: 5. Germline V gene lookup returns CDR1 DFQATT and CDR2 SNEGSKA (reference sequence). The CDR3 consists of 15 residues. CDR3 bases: TGCAGTGCCAAGGGACTAGCGGGACTCCAAGAGACCCAGTACTTC. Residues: CSAKGLAGLQETQYF.

Written as DNA, the CDR3 is TGCAGCGACCTGACTGTGAGCTCCTACAATGAGCAGTTCTTC. Protein: CSDLTVSSYNEQFF. The chain links TRBV29-1 to TRBJ2-1; D remains unclear. CDR1 is SQVTM and CDR2 is ANQGSEA in the germline V gene. V was shortened by 7 bases and J by 0 bases, with 13 bases between the two germline ends. The CDR3 is 14 residues long.

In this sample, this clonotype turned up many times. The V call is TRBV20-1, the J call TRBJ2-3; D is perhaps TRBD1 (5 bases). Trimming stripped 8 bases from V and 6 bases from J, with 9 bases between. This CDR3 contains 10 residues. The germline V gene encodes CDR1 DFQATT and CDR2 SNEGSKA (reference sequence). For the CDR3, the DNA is TGCAGTTATGGGGCCGATACGCAGTATTTT. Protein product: CSYGADTQYF.

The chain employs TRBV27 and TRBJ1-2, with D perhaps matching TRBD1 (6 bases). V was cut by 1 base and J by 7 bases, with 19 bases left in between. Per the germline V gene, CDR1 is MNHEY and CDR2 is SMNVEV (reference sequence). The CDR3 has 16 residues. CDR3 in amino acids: CASSLFPKGDLFGYTF. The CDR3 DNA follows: TGTGCCAGCAGTTTATTCCCTAAGGGGGATCTCTTTGGCTACACCTTC.

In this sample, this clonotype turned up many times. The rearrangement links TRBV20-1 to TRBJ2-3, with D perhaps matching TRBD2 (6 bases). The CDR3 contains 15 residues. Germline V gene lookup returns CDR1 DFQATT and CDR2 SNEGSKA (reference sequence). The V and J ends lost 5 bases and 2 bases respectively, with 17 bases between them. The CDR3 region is CSALAGTQNTDTQYF. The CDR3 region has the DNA TGCAGTGCTTTGGCCGGGACTCAAAACACAGATACGCAGTATTTT.

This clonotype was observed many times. The CDR3 reads CSARDWSQPQHF. The CDR3 coding sequence is TGCAGTGCTAGAGATTGGAGTCAGCCCCAGCATTTT. This sequence joins TRBV20-1 and TRBJ1-5, with D hard to call. The CDR3 covers 12 residues. The ends were cut back, 0 bases at V and 6 bases at J, with 6 bases in the middle. Germline values: CDR1 DFQATT, CDR2 SNEGSKA (reference sequence).

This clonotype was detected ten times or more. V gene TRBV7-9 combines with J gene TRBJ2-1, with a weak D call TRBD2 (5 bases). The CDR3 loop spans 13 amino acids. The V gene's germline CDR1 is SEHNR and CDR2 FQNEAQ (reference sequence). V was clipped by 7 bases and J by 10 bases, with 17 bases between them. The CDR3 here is CASIRSGREEQFF. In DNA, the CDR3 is TGTGCCAGCATCCGATCCGGAAGGGAGGAGCAGTTCTTC.

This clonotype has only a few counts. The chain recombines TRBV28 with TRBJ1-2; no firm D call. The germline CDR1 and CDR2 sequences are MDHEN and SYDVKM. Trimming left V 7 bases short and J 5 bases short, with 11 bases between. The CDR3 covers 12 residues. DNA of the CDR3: TGTGCCAGCAACGCGGGTAGATATGGCTACACCTTC. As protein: CASNAGRYGYTF.

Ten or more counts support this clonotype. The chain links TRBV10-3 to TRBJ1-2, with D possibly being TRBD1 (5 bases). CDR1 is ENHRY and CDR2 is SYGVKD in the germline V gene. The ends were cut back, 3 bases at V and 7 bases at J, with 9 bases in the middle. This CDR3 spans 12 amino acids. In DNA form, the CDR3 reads TGTGCCATCAGTGACCTGGGGCTTGGCTACACCTTC. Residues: CAISDLGLGYTF.

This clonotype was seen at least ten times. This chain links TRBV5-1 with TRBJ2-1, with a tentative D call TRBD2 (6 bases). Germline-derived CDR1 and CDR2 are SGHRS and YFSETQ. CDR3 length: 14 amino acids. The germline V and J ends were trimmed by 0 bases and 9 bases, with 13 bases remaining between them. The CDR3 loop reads CASSLEGGDGEQFF. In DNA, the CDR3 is TGCGCCAGCAGCTTGGAGGGCGGGGACGGTGAGCAGTTCTTC. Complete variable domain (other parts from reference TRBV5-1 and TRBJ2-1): KAGVTQTPRYLIKTRGQQVTLSCSPISGHRSVSWYQQTPGQGLQFLFEYFSETQRNKGNFPGRFSGRQFSNSRSEMNVSTLELGDSALYLCASSLEGGDGEQFFGPGTRLTVL.

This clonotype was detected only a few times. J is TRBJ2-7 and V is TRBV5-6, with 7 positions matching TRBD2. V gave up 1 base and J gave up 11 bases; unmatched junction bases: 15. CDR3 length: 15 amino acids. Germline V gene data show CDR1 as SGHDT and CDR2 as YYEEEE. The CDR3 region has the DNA TGTGCCAGCAGCTTGTGGCAAGCGGGGACTCCAGGAAAGTACTTC. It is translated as CASSLWQAGTPGKYF.